Listed here are 10 T cell receptor beta chains from one sample, sequenced in a study of cytomegalovirus exposure and HLA in healthy donors. Both 60 Vbeta primers and 13 Jbeta primers went into the PCR. The method was immunoSEQ multiplex PCR; TCRdb's version includes in-frame clones alone and lacks a portion of them. The sample lists about 150,000 clones, 80% occurring once. Sequenced input: PBMCs. These receptors all come from a woman aged 40 to 50 in good health and CMV-seronegative.

Only one count was recorded for this clone. The rearrangement joins TRBV11-1 to TRBJ2-3; D perhaps matches TRBD2 (5 bases). The CDR3 consists of 12 residues. V lost 3 bases to trimming and J lost 5 bases, with 6 bases between them. The V gene's germline CDR1 is SGHAT and CDR2 FQDESV (reference sequence). This CDR3 reads CASSFGGDTQYF. CDR3 bases: TGTGCCAGCAGCTTTGGAGGAGATACGCAGTATTTT. Full variable domain (missing parts from reference TRBV11-1 and TRBJ2-3): EAEVAQSPRYKITEKSQAVAFWCDPISGHATLYWYRQILGQGPELLVQFQDESVVDDSQLPKDRFSAERLKGVDSTLKIQPAELGDSAMYLCASSFGGDTQYFGPGTRLTVL.

The chain couples TRBV20-1 to TRBJ1-2, with TRBD1 as a possible D gene (5 bases). Germline CDR1 DFQATT, CDR2 SNEGSKA (reference sequence). The V end lost 3 bases, the J end lost 6 bases, and 8 bases lay between the germline ends. The CDR3 has 11 residues. This CDR3 is CSASRGDGYTF. The CDR3 DNA follows: TGCAGTGCTAGTCGGGGGGATGGCTACACCTTC.

This chain links TRBV5-6 with TRBJ2-3; tentative D call: TRBD2 (6 bases). The V gene's germline CDR1 is SGHDT and CDR2 YYEEEE. The CDR3 extends over 13 amino acids. V lost 0 bases and J lost 6, with 8 bases in between. The CDR3 is CASSLAGDDTQYF. CDR3 nucleotide sequence: TGTGCCAGCAGCTTGGCGGGAGATGATACGCAGTATTTT.

The chain uses TRBV7-2 and TRBJ2-1; 9 nucleotides line up with TRBD1. Germline lookup yields CDR1 SGHTA and CDR2 FQGNSA. Trimming cost V 0 bases and J 7 bases; bases outside gene matches: 7. The CDR3 loop spans 16 amino acids. The CDR3, as DNA: TGTGCCAGCAGCTTAGCGCTGGGACAGGGAGTGAATGAGCAGTTCTTC. It specifies CASSLALGQGVNEQFF.

V usage is TRBV5-6 and J usage is TRBJ2-5, with 11 bases aligning to TRBD2. V shed 4 bases and J 1 base; nucleotides not matched to a gene: 9. CDR3 length: 17 amino acids. Looked up from germline, CDR1 is SGHDT and CDR2 is YYEEEE. The CDR3 bases are TGTGCCAGCAGCCCTGGACTAGCGGGTCCCTTCCAAGAGACCCAGTACTTC. Protein: CASSPGLAGPFQETQYF.

This clone was counted between two and nine times. The chain recombines TRBV12-5 with TRBJ2-1; TRBD2 matches 7 bases. Trimming cost V 0 bases and J 1 base; bases outside gene matches: 9. Germline assignment: CDR1 LGHNT and CDR2 FRNRAP. The CDR3 covers 18 residues. The CDR3 region is CASGLVAGAGRSYNEQFF. Written as DNA, the CDR3 is TGTGCTAGTGGTTTGGTAGCTGGAGCGGGGCGTTCCTACAATGAGCAGTTCTTC.

The chain employs TRBV5-1 and TRBJ2-5, with D possibly being TRBD2 (5 bases). With the DNA end fitting TRBJ2-7 better, the J assignment may be wrong. CDR3 size: 13 residues. Germline V gene lookup returns CDR1 SGHRS and CDR2 YFSETQ. This CDR3 is CASSSGNSYEQYF. For the CDR3, the DNA is TGCGCCAGCAGCTCGGGGAACTCCTACGAGCAGTACTTC.

The V gene is TRBV11-3, the J gene TRBJ2-5, with D perhaps matching TRBD1 (5 bases). The germline V gene encodes CDR1 SGHNT and CDR2 YENEEA. This CDR3 is 14 amino acids long. Trimming cost V 3 bases and J 5 bases, with 13 bases left between them. This CDR3 is CASSFSRAGETQYF. In DNA, the CDR3 is TGTGCCAGCAGCTTTTCCAGGGCAGGGGAGACCCAGTACTTC.

V usage is TRBV7-6 and J usage is TRBJ2-1; 8 bases are a match to TRBD1. The V gene end was trimmed by 5 bases and the J gene end by 4 bases; junction bases not matched to a gene: 4. The CDR3 runs to 14 residues. Germline values: CDR1 SGHVS, CDR2 FNYEAQ. The CDR3 here is CASSPRGPYNEQFF. For the CDR3, the DNA is TGTGCCAGCAGCCCCAGGGGGCCTTACAATGAGCAGTTCTTC.

The rearrangement links TRBV7-9 to TRBJ2-7; 8 nucleotides match TRBD2. With V trimmed by 8 bases and J by 3 bases, 15 bases remained unmatched. This CDR3 has 16 residues. Germline V CDR1 and CDR2: SEHNR, FQNEAQ (reference sequence). The CDR3 reads CASEIRAGRVIYEQYF. CDR3 sequence (DNA): TGTGCCAGCGAGATACGGGCCGGGAGGGTTATCTACGAGCAGTACTTC.